The 3 T cell receptor beta chains below all came from one sample that was sequenced in a study of identical twins. TCRdb fed the 5' RACE reads into MiXCR, producing one record per CDR3 protein. Counted here are more than 400,000 distinct CDR3 sequences, 12% to 15% occurring once; the ten biggest clones make up roughly 0.42%. The same data also went into a second study, on yellow fever vaccine responses in identical twins.

The sequencing input was CD4+ T cells sorted from blood. The receptors stem from a woman between 18 and 29 years old in good health.

This clonotype turned up a few times. The chain carries TRBV29-1 and TRBJ1-1; D may be TRBD1 (6 bases). Per germline, CDR1 SQVTM and CDR2 ANQGSEA. CDR3 length: 13 amino acids. Trimming took 2 bases from V and 4 from J, leaving 11 bases between them. Here the CDR3 DNA reads TGCAGCGTTGAAAACAGGGCCCCCACTGAAGCTTTCTTT. Translating gives CSVENRAPTEAFF.

This clonotype was counted only a few times. The chain is built from TRBV10-3 and TRBJ2-2; 9 bases match TRBD2. The CDR3 has 16 amino acids. Germline V CDR1 and CDR2: ENHRY, SYGVKD. After removal of 4 bases from V and 4 bases from J, the junction contained 7 bases not matched to a gene. The CDR3 coding sequence is TGTGCCATCAGTGCGGCAGCGGGAGGCCCCACCGGGGAGCTGTTTTTT. Translation gives CAISAAAGGPTGELFF.

This clonotype was counted ten times or more. The chain recombines TRBV2 with TRBJ2-1, with 9 bases matching TRBD2. CDR3 length: 16 amino acids. The junction had 6 bases not matched to a gene; V was cut back by 4 bases and J by 2 bases. Germline V CDR1 and CDR2: SNHLY, FYNNEI. CDR3 protein: CASSAKAGGPYNEQFF. For the CDR3, the DNA is TGTGCCAGCAGTGCGAAAGCGGGAGGCCCCTACAATGAGCAGTTCTTC.